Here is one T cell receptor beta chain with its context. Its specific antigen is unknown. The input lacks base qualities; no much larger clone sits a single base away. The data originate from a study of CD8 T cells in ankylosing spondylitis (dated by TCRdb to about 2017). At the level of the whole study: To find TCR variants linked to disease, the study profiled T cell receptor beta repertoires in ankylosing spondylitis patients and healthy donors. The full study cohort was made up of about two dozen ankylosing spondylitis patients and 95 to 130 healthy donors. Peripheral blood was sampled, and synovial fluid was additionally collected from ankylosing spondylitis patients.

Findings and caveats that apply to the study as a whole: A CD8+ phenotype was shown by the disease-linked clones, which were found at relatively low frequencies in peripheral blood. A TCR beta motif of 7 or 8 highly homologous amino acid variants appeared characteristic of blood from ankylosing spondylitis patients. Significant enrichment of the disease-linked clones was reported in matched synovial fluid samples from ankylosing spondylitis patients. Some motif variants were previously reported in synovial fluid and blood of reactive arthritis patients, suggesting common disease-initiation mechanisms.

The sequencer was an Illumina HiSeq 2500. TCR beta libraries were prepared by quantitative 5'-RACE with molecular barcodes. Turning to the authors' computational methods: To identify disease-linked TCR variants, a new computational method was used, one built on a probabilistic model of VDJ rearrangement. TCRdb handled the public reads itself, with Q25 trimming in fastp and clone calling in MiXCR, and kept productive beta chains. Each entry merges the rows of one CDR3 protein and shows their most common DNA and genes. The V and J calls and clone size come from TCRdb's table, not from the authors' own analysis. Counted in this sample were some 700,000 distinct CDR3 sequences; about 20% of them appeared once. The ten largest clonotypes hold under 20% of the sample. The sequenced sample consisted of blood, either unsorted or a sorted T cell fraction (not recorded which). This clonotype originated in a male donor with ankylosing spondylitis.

The nucleotide sequence is TGTGCCAGCAGCGCAGCCGGGACAGGCGTTTTGGAGACCCAGTACTTC. The translation is CASSAAGTGVLETQYF. Here the chain combines TRBV11-2 and TRBJ2-5, with 8 bases aligning to TRBD1. The CDR1 and CDR2 encoded by the germline V gene are SGHAT and FQNNGV. Trimming accounts for 5 bases at V and 5 bases at J, while the number of junction bases matched to no gene is 13. Counted from cysteine to phenylalanine, this CDR3 has 16 amino acids. CDR3 DNA is the only sequence kept; it has 48 bases, read in frame from the first base.